This TCR beta chain derives from a study of spatial heterogeneity in lung cancer. Described time point: sample taken at primary tumor resection. The donor group consisted of roughly 70 patients who had untreated, early-stage non-small cell lung cancer. Whole RNA obtained from tumor, nontumor lung or frozen PBMC underwent sequencing without sorting. V was clipped by 3 bases and J by 9 bases, with 20 bases between them. CDR1 ENHRY and CDR2 SYGVKD come from the germline V gene. The CDR3 runs to 15 residues. TCRdb reprocessed the 5' RACE reads with MiXCR, giving one entry per CDR3 protein. The profile shows roughly 40,000 distinct CDR3 sequences, around 7% of them singletons. This clonotype was recorded a few times.

The source of this sequence is a female donor with early-stage non-small cell lung cancer. This specimen consisted of PBMCs, obtained at surgery. This sequence joins TRBV10-3 and TRBJ1-1; D gene uncertain. CDR3 coding DNA: TGTGCCATCAGTGACCCCCTGAGGCCAACCGGTCAAGCTTTCTTT. Residues: CAISDPLRPTGQAFF.